Listed here are 27 T cell receptor beta chains from one sample, sequenced in a study of T cell repertoires in cytomegalovirus infection (dated by TCRdb to the late 2010s). The listed sequencing device is Illumina HiSeq 1500. Clones were called with MiXCR by TCRdb after fastp trimmed the public reads at Q25, and only in-frame beta chains were retained. Each entry merges the rows of one CDR3 protein and shows their most common DNA and genes. The sample table records some 240,000 distinct CDR3 sequences; 15% to 20% of these occur just once. The leading ten clones occupy less than 50% of the sample. Sequencing used CD8+ T cells from PBMCs. These TCRs come from a human donor in good health (CMV status not recorded). Some clones in this sample may be carry-over from other donors' samples.

In this sample, this clonotype turned up a few times. The V gene is TRBV5-5, the J gene TRBJ2-1; D gene uncertain. This CDR3 is 12 amino acids long. The V end was cut by 2 bases, the J end by 4 bases, with 4 bases between. CDR1 SGHKS and CDR2 YYEKEE come from the germline V gene (reference sequence). This chain's CDR3 is CASSFTYNEQFF. CDR3 coding DNA: TGTGCCAGCAGCTTCACTTACAATGAGCAGTTCTTC.

The CDR3 here is CASTRGQSSLYNEQFF. In DNA form, the CDR3 reads TGCGCCAGCACCAGGGGACAGTCCAGCCTATACAATGAGCAGTTCTTC. The chain couples TRBV5-1 to TRBJ2-1, with 7 bases fitting TRBD1. CDR1 and CDR2 from the germline V gene are SGHRS and YFSETQ. V trimming: 6 bases; J trimming: 4 bases; junction bases outside the gene matches: 13. The CDR3 contains 16 residues.

This clonotype occurred many times. V gene TRBV20-1 combines with J gene TRBJ2-7; TRBD2 is a possible D gene (5 bases). The CDR3 totals 16 residues. V lost 0 bases, J lost 0 bases, and 15 bases lay in between. CDR1 DFQATT and CDR2 SNEGSKA come from the germline V gene (reference sequence). As DNA, the CDR3 is TGCAGTGCTAGAGAGGGGTTGGAGGCGGACTCCTACGAGCAGTACTTC. Its protein is CSAREGLEADSYEQYF.

There are many counts of this clonotype. The chain couples TRBV7-2 to TRBJ2-3; 7 nucleotides line up with TRBD1. Germline lookup yields CDR1 SGHTA and CDR2 FQGNSA. V lost 5 bases and J lost 1; bases outside the gene matches: 6. CDR3 size: 15 residues. CDR3 in DNA: TGTGCCAGCAGCACAAACAGGGGAGGCACAGATACGCAGTATTTT. The encoded protein is CASSTNRGGTDTQYF. Complete variable domain (other parts from reference TRBV7-2 and TRBJ2-3): GAGVSQSPSNKVTEKGKDVELRCDPISGHTALYWYRQSLGQGLEFLIYFQGNSAPDKSGLPSDRFSAERTGGSVSTLTIQRTQQEDSAVYLCASSTNRGGTDTQYFGPGTRLTVL.

The rearrangement joins TRBV5-4 to TRBJ2-7; no clear D gene. The CDR3 loop spans 15 amino acids. V was clipped by 1 base and J by 0 bases, with 11 bases between them. From germline, CDR1 is SGHNT and CDR2 YYREEE (reference sequence). The CDR3 sequence is CASSLPGRSSYEQYF. The CDR3 DNA reads TGTGCCAGCAGCTTGCCCGGCCGAAGCTCCTACGAGCAGTACTTC.

This clonotype has ten or more counts. The V gene is TRBV7-2, the J gene TRBJ2-7; no clear D. This CDR3 is 13 amino acids long. Germline lookup yields CDR1 SGHTA and CDR2 FQGNSA. Between the trimmed V and J ends, which lost 5 bases and 7 bases, there was a span of 15 bases. Here the CDR3 reads CASSPPYPLEQYF. CDR3 nucleotides: TGTGCCAGCAGCCCCCCATACCCGCTGGAGCAGTACTTC.

The CDR3, as DNA: TGTGCCAGCAGTTACTCCGGCGCCAGGGGACAAGAGACCCAGTACTTC. This sequence encodes CASSYSGARGQETQYF. The rearrangement uses TRBV6-6 and TRBJ2-5; D is possibly TRBD1 (6 bases). The CDR3 is 16 amino acids. Germline-derived CDR1 and CDR2 are MNHNY and SVGAGI (reference sequence). The germline V and J ends were trimmed by 0 bases and 2 bases, with 13 bases remaining between them.

This clonotype occurred many times. CDR3 protein: CASSYSPETQYF. DNA for the CDR3: TGTGCCAGCAGTTACTCTCCAGAGACCCAGTACTTC. The V and J genes are TRBV6-2 or TRBV6-3 and TRBJ2-5; no reliable D call. Deletions cut 0 bases from V and 4 bases from J, with 3 bases between. Germline CDR1 reads MNHEY; CDR2 reads SVGEGT. The CDR3 length is 12 residues.

This clonotype was detected only a few times. This CDR3 is CASSQGHFESGAWTEAFF. CDR3 nucleotide sequence: TGTGCCAGCAGCCAAGGCCATTTTGAGTCGGGGGCGTGGACTGAAGCTTTCTTT. The rearrangement uses TRBV3-1 and TRBJ1-1; a possible D gene is TRBD1 (6 bases). This CDR3 has 18 amino acids. Germline CDR1 reads LGHDT; CDR2 reads YNNKEL (reference sequence). V was shortened by 1 base and J by 5 bases, with 23 bases between the two germline ends.

This clonotype was counted only a few times. V gene TRBV12-3 or TRBV12-4 combines with J gene TRBJ2-3; D might be TRBD1 (5 bases). Trimming took off 2 bases at V and 2 bases at J, with 8 bases between the two ends. The CDR3 covers 14 residues. CDR3 coding DNA: TGTGCCAGCAGTTTAACAGGTTTCACAGATACGCAGTATTTT. It codes for CASSLTGFTDTQYF.

This clonotype was detected ten times or more. The chain joins TRBV12-3 or TRBV12-4 to TRBJ1-1; TRBD1 might be the D (5 bases). Trimming took 7 bases from V and 0 from J, leaving 12 bases between them. This CDR3 is 14 amino acids long. Written as DNA, the CDR3 is TGTGCCAGCACCTCGACAGCCCTGAACACTGAAGCTTTCTTT. This translates into CASTSTALNTEAFF.

The table lists this clonotype with a few counts. The chain recombines TRBV3-1 with TRBJ1-1; 9 bases line up with TRBD1. V shed 1 base, J shed 1 base, and the junction held 7 bases outside the gene matches. The CDR3 spans 17 residues. In germline, CDR1 is LGHDT, CDR2 YNNKEL (reference sequence). CDR3 sequence (DNA): TGTGCCAGCAGCCAAGTCCAACAGGGGGCGACGAACACTGAAGCTTTCTTT. Protein: CASSQVQQGATNTEAFF.

The chain has TRBV28 and TRBJ2-7; TRBD2 is a possible D gene (5 bases). Trimming removed 2 bases at V and 6 bases at J, with 17 bases between. The length of the CDR3 is 15 residues. Germline CDR1 and CDR2: MDHEN and SYDVKM. The CDR3 DNA sequence: TGTGCCAGCAGTTTAGGGATGGGAGTATATCGCGAGCAGTACTTC. Translated, it gives CASSLGMGVYREQYF. Based on the CDR3 plus reference TRBV28 and TRBJ2-7, the full variable domain is DVKVTQSSRYLVKRTGEKVFLECVQDMDHENMFWYRQDPGLGLRLIYFSYDVKMKEKGDIPEGYSVSREKKERFSLILESASTNQTSMYLCASSLGMGVYREQYFGPGTRLTVT.

In its sample, this clonotype was seen many times. The chain recombines TRBV7-6 with TRBJ2-5, with 9 bases lining up with TRBD1. Trimming cost V 3 bases and J 4 bases; bases outside gene matches: 12. The CDR3 sequence is 17 residues long. Germline V gene lookup returns CDR1 SGHVS and CDR2 FNYEAQ. CDR3 bases: TGTGCCAGCAGCTTTCCGGTGACAGGGGGTTACCGAGAGACCCAGTACTTC. Protein sequence: CASSFPVTGGYRETQYF.

This chain joins TRBV18 and TRBJ2-7; the D gene is possibly TRBD2 (6 bases). CDR3 size: 16 residues. The germline V gene has CDR1 KGHSH and CDR2 LQKENI. V was shortened by 0 bases and J by 4 bases, with 16 bases between the two germline ends. CDR3: CASSPPEGIPPYEQYF. DNA of the CDR3: TGTGCCAGCTCACCACCGGAGGGGATCCCCCCATACGAGCAGTACTTC.

Many counts were recorded for this clonotype. The chain links TRBV7-6 to TRBJ2-7; D gene unclear. V lost 4 bases to trimming and J lost 0 bases, with 13 bases between them. CDR1 is SGHVS, CDR2 FNYEAQ, per germline. The CDR3 loop spans 15 amino acids. CDR3: CASSYGPISSYEQYF. CDR3 DNA sequence: TGTGCCAGCAGCTACGGACCGATTAGCTCCTACGAGCAGTACTTC.

This sequence joins TRBV4-3 and TRBJ1-3; 8 bases are a match to TRBD1. J was trimmed by 2 bases and V by 4 bases; bases with no gene match: 13. Germline V lookup: CDR1 LGHNA, CDR2 YSLEER. CDR3 length equals 18 residues. CDR3 in amino acids: CASSPEGAAGGPGNTIYF. Here the CDR3 DNA reads TGCGCCAGCAGCCCGGAGGGAGCGGCAGGGGGCCCTGGAAACACCATATATTTT.

This clonotype was counted many times. V usage is TRBV7-2 and J usage is TRBJ2-5; D possibly corresponds to TRBD2 (5 bases). This CDR3 contains 14 residues. CDR1 is SGHTA and CDR2 is FQGNSA in the germline V gene. V lost 1 base and J lost 5, with 11 bases in between. The CDR3 nucleotides read TGTGCCAGCAGCTTAGAGTTGGGAGCGGAGACCCAGTACTTC. Translation: CASSLELGAETQYF.

For this clonotype: Being one base from a much bigger clone, this may be a read error. The genes are TRBV7-6 and TRBJ2-7; D gene unclear. This CDR3 has 14 amino acids. The germline V gene encodes CDR1 SGHVS and CDR2 FNYEAQ. The CDR3 region has the DNA TGTGCCAGCAGCTCCCGATTAAGCTCCTACGAGCGGTACTTC. Its protein product is CASSSRLSSYERYF. Variable domain in full (rest from reference TRBV7-6 and TRBJ2-7): GAGVSQSPRYKVTKRGQDVALRCDPISGHVSLYWYRQALGQGPEFLTYFNYEAQQDKSGLPNDRFSAERPEGSISTLTIQRTEQRDSAMYRCASSSRLSSYERYFGPGTRLTVT.

Note on this clonotype: A much larger clone differs from this one at a single base, so this may be a read error. The gene calls are TRBV7-8 and TRBJ2-5; D remains ambiguous. Per germline, CDR1 SGHVS and CDR2 FQNEAQ. This CDR3 has 14 amino acids. V was clipped by 1 base and J by 5 bases, with 11 bases between them. CDR3 sequence: CASSLGLATETQYF. DNA of the CDR3: TGTGCCAGCAGCTTAGGTTTGGCGACGGAGACCCAGTACTTC.

This chain connects TRBV6-2 or TRBV6-3 to TRBJ2-3, with 9 bases matching TRBD2. This CDR3 contains 16 residues. V lost 2 bases to trimming and J lost 3 bases; unmatched junction nucleotides: 6. Germline V lookup: CDR1 MNHEY, CDR2 SVGEGT. The DNA for the CDR3 is TGTGCCAGCAGTTACGACCCAGCGGGGGGTACAGATACGCAGTATTTT. Protein sequence: CASSYDPAGGTDTQYF.

In its sample, this clonotype was seen many times. J is TRBJ2-1 and V is TRBV7-9, with 9 bases lining up with TRBD2. The germline V gene encodes CDR1 SEHNR and CDR2 FQNEAQ (reference sequence). The V and J ends lost 3 bases and 5 bases, in that order; junction bases with no gene match: 11. CDR3 size: 17 residues. This chain's CDR3 is CASSLPLGLAGNNEQFF. In DNA, the CDR3 is TGTGCCAGCAGCTTGCCCCTTGGGCTAGCGGGGAACAATGAGCAGTTCTTC. The complete variable domain, with remaining parts taken from reference TRBV7-9 and TRBJ2-1, reads DTGVSQNPRHKITKRGQNVTFRCDPISEHNRLYWYRQTLGQGPEFLTYFQNEAQLEKSRLLSDRFSAERPKGSFSTLEIQRTEQGDSAMYLCASSLPLGLAGNNEQFFGPGTRLTVL.

The count of this clonotype is one. This chain connects TRBV29-1 to TRBJ2-1, with 7 bases that match TRBD2. Germline V CDR1 and CDR2: SQVTM, ANQGSEA. The CDR3 consists of 16 residues. After removal of 1 base from V and 1 base from J, the junction contained 7 bases not matched to a gene. CDR3 DNA sequence: TGCAGCGTTGAAGGAGTCCGCGGGGGTTCCTACAATGAGCAGTTCTTC. Amino acids: CSVEGVRGGSYNEQFF.

The rearrangement links TRBV7-9 to TRBJ2-1; weak D call: TRBD1 (6 bases). The CDR3 has 17 residues. CDR1 and CDR2 (germline): SEHNR, FQNEAQ (reference sequence). Trimming removed 5 bases at V and 8 bases at J, with 25 bases between. In DNA form, the CDR3 reads TGTGCCAGCAGCCCCGGAGACAGGTATGTAGGTCTGGATGAGCAGTTCTTC. This encodes CASSPGDRYVGLDEQFF.

The J gene is TRBJ1-1, the V gene TRBV3-1; D perhaps matches TRBD1 (6 bases). The CDR3 length is 15 residues. Trimming took off 4 bases at V and 0 bases at J, with 12 bases between the two ends. Germline loops: CDR1 LGHDT, CDR2 YNNKEL (reference sequence). For the CDR3, the DNA is TGTGCCAGCAGCCGCGGGGGCTCGTTGAACACTGAAGCTTTCTTT. It translates to CASSRGGSLNTEAFF.

The chain couples TRBV13 to TRBJ2-7; 11 nucleotides line up with TRBD1. V shed 5 bases, J shed 2 bases, and the junction held 2 bases outside the gene matches. CDR1 is PRHDT, CDR2 FYEKMQ, per germline (reference sequence). The length of the CDR3 is 14 residues. As DNA, the CDR3 is TGTGCCAGCAGCGGGGACAGGGGGGCCTACGAGCAGTACTTC. It yields the protein CASSGDRGAYEQYF.

The chain has TRBV2 and TRBJ2-3; D might be TRBD1 (5 bases). The CDR3 contains 14 residues. Germline CDR1 reads SNHLY; CDR2 reads FYNNEI. With 6 bases removed from V and 1 base from J, the gap between germline ends came to 11 bases. CDR3 sequence (DNA): TGTGCCAGCAGCGTCGGCAGGGGCACAGATACGCAGTATTTT. Protein product: CASSVGRGTDTQYF.